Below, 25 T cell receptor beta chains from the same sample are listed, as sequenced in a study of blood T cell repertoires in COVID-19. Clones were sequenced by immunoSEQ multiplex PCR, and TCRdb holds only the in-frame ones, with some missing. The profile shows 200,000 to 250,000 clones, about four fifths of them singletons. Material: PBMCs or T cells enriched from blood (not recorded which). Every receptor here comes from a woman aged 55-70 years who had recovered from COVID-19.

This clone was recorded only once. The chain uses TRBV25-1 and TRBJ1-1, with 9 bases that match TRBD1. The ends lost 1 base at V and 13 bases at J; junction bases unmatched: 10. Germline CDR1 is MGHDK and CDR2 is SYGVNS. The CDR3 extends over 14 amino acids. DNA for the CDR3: TGTGCCAGCAGTGAATGGGGACAGGGAGGGGATTTTTTCTTT. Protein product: CASSEWGQGGDFFF.

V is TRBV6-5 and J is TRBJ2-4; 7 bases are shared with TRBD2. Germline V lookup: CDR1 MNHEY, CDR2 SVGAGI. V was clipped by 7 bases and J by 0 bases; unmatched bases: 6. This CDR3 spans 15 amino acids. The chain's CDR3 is CASTLGGRAKNIQYF. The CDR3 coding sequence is TGTGCCAGCACCTTGGGCGGGAGAGCCAAAAACATTCAGTACTTC.

The CDR3 region is CASSFKTGGYHSPLHF. The DNA for the CDR3 is TGTGCCAGCAGTTTCAAGACAGGGGGTTACCATTCACCCCTCCACTTT. This sequence joins TRBV27 and TRBJ1-6; 9 positions match TRBD1. Trimming at V came to 3 bases and at J to 8 bases, leaving 8 bases not matched to a gene. The CDR3 is made up of 16 amino acids. Germline CDR1 reads MNHEY; CDR2 reads SMNVEV (reference sequence).

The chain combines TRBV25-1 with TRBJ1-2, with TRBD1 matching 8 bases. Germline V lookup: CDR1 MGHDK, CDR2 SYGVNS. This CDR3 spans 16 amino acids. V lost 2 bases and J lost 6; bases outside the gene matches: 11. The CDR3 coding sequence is TGTGCCAGCAGTGAAGCCGGGACAGGCGGATATAATGGCTACACCTTC. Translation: CASSEAGTGGYNGYTF.

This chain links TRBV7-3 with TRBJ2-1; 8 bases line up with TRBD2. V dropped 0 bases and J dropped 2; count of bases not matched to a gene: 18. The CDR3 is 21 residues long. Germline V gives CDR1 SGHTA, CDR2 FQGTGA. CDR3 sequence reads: CASSLTRFLRGAGNPYNEQFF. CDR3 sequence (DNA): TGTGCCAGCAGCTTAACCCGTTTTTTGCGGGGGGCCGGGAACCCCTACAATGAGCAGTTCTTC.

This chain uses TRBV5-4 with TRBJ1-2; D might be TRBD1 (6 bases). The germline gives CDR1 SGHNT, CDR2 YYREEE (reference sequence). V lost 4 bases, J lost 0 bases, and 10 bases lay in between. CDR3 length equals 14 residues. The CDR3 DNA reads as TGTGCCAGCAGCGAAGGGGGAGCTAACTATGGCTACACCTTC. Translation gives CASSEGGANYGYTF.

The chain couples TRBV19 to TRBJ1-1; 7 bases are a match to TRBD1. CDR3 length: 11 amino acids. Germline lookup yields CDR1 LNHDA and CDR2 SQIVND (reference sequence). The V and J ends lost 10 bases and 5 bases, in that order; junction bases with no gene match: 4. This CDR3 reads CATTRGTEAFF. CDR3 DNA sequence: TGTGCCACCACCAGGGGGACTGAAGCTTTCTTT.

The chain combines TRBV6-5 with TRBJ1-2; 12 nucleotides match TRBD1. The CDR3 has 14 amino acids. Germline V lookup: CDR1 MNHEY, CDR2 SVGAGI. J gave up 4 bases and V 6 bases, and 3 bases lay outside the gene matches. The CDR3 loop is CASSRDRGLYGYTF. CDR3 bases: TGTGCCAGCAGCCGGGACAGGGGGCTCTATGGCTACACCTTC.

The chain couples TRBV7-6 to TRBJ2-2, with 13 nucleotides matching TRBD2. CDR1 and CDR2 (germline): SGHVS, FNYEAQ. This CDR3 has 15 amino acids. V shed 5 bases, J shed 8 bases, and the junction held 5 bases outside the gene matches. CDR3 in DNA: TGTGCCAGCAGCACTTGGACTAGCGGGAGTGGGGAGCTGTTTTTT. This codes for CASSTWTSGSGELFF.

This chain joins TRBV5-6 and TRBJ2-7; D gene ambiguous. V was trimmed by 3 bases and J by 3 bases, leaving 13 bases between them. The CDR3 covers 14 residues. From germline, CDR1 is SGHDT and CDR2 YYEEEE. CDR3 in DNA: TGTGCCAGCAGCTCCCCCTATAAACTCTACGAGCAGTACTTC. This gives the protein CASSSPYKLYEQYF. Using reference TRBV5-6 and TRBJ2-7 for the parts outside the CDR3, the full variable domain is DAGVTQSPTHLIKTRGQQVTLRCSPKSGHDTVSWYQQALGQGPQFIFQYYEEEERQRGNFPDRFSGHQFPNYSSELNVNALLLGDSALYLCASSSPYKLYEQYFGPGTRLTVT.

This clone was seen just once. CDR3 in DNA: TGTGCCAGCTCACCTTTCACCGGGAAACAGAGTTACGAGCAGTACTTC. This codes for CASSPFTGKQSYEQYF. The chain links TRBV18 to TRBJ2-7; a weak D match, TRBD2 (5 bases). Germline V CDR1 and CDR2: KGHSH, LQKENI. This CDR3 has 16 residues. The V and J ends lost 3 bases and 4 bases respectively, with 19 bases between them. The whole variable domain, filled in from reference TRBV18 and TRBJ2-7, reads NAGVMQNPRHLVRRRGQEARLRCSPMKGHSHVYWYRQLPEEGLKFMVYLQKENIIDESGMPKERFSAEFPKEGPSILRIQQVVRGDSAAYFCASSPFTGKQSYEQYFGPGTRLTVT.

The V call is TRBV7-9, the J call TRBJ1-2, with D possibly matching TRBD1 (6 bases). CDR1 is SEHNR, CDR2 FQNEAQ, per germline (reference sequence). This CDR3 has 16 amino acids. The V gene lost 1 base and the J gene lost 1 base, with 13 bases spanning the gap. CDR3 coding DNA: TGTGCCAGCAGCTTAGGGGATGACAGGTTTAACTATGGCTACACCTTC. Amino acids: CASSLGDDRFNYGYTF. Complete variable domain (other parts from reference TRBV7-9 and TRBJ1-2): DTGVSQNPRHKITKRGQNVTFRCDPISEHNRLYWYRQTLGQGPEFLTYFQNEAQLEKSRLLSDRFSAERPKGSFSTLEIQRTEQGDSAMYLCASSLGDDRFNYGYTFGSGTRLTVV.

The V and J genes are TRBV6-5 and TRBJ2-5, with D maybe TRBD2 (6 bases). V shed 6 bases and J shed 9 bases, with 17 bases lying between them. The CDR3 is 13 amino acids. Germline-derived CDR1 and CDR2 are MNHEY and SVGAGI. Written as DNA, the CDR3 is TGTGCCAGCAGGCGGTCTCGCGGGACCCCCCAGTACTTC. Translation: CASRRSRGTPQYF.

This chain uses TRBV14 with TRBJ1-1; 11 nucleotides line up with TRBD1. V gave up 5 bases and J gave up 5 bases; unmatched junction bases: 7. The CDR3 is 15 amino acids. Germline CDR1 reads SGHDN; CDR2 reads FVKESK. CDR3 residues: CASSGQGALGTEAFF. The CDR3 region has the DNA TGTGCCAGCAGCGGACAGGGGGCATTAGGAACTGAAGCTTTCTTT.

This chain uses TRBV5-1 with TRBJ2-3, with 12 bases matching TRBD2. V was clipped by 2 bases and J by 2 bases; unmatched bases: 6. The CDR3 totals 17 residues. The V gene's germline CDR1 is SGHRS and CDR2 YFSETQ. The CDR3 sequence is CASSFTSGGSLTDTQYF. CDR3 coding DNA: TGCGCCAGCAGCTTCACTAGCGGGGGGTCTCTCACAGATACGCAGTATTTT.

The CDR3, as DNA: TGTGCCAGCAAACTGGAGACAGGCCCGGGCTATGGCTACACCTTC. This codes for CASKLETGPGYGYTF. The chain combines TRBV27 with TRBJ1-2, with D tentatively TRBD1 (6 bases). The V end was cut by 7 bases, the J end by 4 bases, with 19 bases between. The CDR3 is made up of 15 amino acids. Looked up from germline, CDR1 is MNHEY and CDR2 is SMNVEV (reference sequence).

The CDR3: CASSLKTNEQFF. DNA of the CDR3: TGTGCCAGCAGCTTAAAAACTAATGAGCAGTTCTTC. The chain couples TRBV11-2 to TRBJ2-1; unclear D gene. The germline V and J ends were trimmed by 2 bases and 7 bases, with 6 bases remaining between them. The CDR3 spans 12 residues. The V gene's germline CDR1 is SGHAT and CDR2 FQNNGV.

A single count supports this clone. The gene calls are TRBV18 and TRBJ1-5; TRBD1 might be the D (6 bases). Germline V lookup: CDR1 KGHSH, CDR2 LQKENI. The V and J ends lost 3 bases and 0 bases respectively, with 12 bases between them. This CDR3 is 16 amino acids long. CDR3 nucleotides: TGTGCCAGCTCACCGGCTGAGGGACATAGCAATCAGCCCCAGCATTTT. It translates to CASSPAEGHSNQPQHF.

DNA of the CDR3: TGTGCCAGCAGCTTTCGTGGTACTCCGCCTAACAATGAGCAGTTCTTC. Amino acids: CASSFRGTPPNNEQFF. The rearrangement uses TRBV7-3 and TRBJ2-1, with D uncertain. The V end lost 3 bases, the J end lost 5 bases, and 17 bases lay between the germline ends. The germline gives CDR1 SGHTA, CDR2 FQGTGA. CDR3 length equals 16 residues.

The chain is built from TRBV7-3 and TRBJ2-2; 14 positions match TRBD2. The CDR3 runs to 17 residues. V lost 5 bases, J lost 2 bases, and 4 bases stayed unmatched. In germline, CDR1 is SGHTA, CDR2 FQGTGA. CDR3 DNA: TGTGCCAGCAGCCCGGGACTAGCGGGGGCTAACACCGGGGAGCTGTTTTTT. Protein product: CASSPGLAGANTGELFF. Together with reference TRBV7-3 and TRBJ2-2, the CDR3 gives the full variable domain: GAGVSQTPSNKVTEKGKYVELRCDPISGHTALYWYRQSLGQGPEFLIYFQGTGAADDSGLPNDRFFAVRPEGSVSTLKIQRTERGDSAVYLCASSPGLAGANTGELFFGEGSRLTVL.

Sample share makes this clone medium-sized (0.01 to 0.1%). CDR3: CAWSVTYGTEAFF. The CDR3 nucleotides are TGTGCCTGGAGTGTAACTTACGGCACTGAAGCTTTCTTT. The V call is TRBV30, the J call TRBJ1-1; D not certain. This CDR3 comprises 13 residues. Germline-derived CDR1 and CDR2 are GTSNPN and SVGIG (reference sequence). V dropped 0 bases and J dropped 4 bases, with 9 bases sitting between them.

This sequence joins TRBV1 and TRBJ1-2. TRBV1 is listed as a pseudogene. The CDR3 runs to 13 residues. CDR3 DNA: TGCACCAGCAGCCGTAGGGAGAACTATGGCTACACCTTC. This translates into CTSSRRENYGYTF.

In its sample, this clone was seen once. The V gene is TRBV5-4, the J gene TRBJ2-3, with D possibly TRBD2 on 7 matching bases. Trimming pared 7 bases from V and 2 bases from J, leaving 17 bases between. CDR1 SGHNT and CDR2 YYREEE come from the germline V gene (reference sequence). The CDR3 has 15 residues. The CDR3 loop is CASSRGRGATDTQYF. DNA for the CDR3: TGTGCCAGCTCCCGAGGGAGGGGGGCCACAGATACGCAGTATTTT.

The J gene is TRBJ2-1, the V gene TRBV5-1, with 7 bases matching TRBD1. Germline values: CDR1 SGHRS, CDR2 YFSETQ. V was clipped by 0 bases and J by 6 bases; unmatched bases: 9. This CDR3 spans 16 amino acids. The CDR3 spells CASSLAQGDMGNEQFF. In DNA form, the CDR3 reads TGCGCCAGCAGCTTGGCCCAGGGGGATATGGGCAATGAGCAGTTCTTC.

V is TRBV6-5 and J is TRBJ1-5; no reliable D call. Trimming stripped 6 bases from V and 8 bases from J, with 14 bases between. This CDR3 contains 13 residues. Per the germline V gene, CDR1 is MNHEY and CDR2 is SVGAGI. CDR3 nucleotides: TGTGCCAGCAGCCGTGCTGCGTTCGAGCCCCAGCATTTT. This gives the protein CASSRAAFEPQHF.